The rows below give T cell receptor beta chains drawn from one sample of a study of cytomegalovirus exposure and HLA in healthy donors. This table comes from immunoSEQ multiplex PCR, and its TCRdb copy is limited to in-frame clones, with some not included. The data hold about 120,000 clones, with roughly 76% observed a single time. The sequenced material came from PBMCs. These receptors were obtained from a woman aged 40 to 50 in good health and CMV-seropositive. Both conserved end residues are part of each CDR3. A D gene is named only where the DNA matches it firmly. The size field is filled for only some rows; it gives once, few, many or a size class.

clone size: .; CDR3 length: 16; J gene: TRBJ2-1; V gene: TRBV7-2; D gene: .; CDR3 DNA: TGTGCCAGCAGCTTAGTTTCGGGTAGAGTGGGCAATGAGCAGTTCTTC; CDR3 protein: CASSLVSGRVGNEQFF
clone size: .; CDR3 length: 13; J gene: TRBJ1-3; V gene: TRBV2; D gene: .; CDR3 DNA: TGTGCCAGCAGTTCGACGCGGGGAAACACCATATATTTT; CDR3 protein: CASSSTRGNTIYF
clone size: .; CDR3 length: 14; J gene: TRBJ2-3; V gene: TRBV5-1; D gene: TRBD2; CDR3 DNA: TGCGCCAGCAGCCTACTAGCGACTCCAGATACGCAGTATTTT; CDR3 protein: CASSLLATPDTQYF
clone size: few; CDR3 length: 14; J gene: TRBJ1-2; V gene: TRBV6-4; D gene: .; CDR3 DNA: TGTGCCAGCAGTTACTGGGGGGGGACCTATGGCTACACCTTC; CDR3 protein: CASSYWGGTYGYTF
clone size: once; CDR3 length: 15; J gene: TRBJ2-1; V gene: TRBV4-1; D gene: TRBD2; CDR3 DNA: TGCGCCAGCTGCGAATCTAGCGGGGTTTACAATGAGCAGTTCTTC; CDR3 protein: CASCESSGVYNEQFF
clone size: .; CDR3 length: 14; J gene: TRBJ2-4; V gene: TRBV11-1; D gene: TRBD2; CDR3 DNA: TGTGCCAGCAGCTCCCGGGAGGGGACAAACATTCAGTACTTC; CDR3 protein: CASSSREGTNIQYF
clone size: .; CDR3 length: 15; J gene: TRBJ1-3; V gene: TRBV4-1; D gene: TRBD1; CDR3 DNA: TGCGCCAGCAGCCAAACCCAGGACAGGATGAACACCATATATTTT; CDR3 protein: CASSQTQDRMNTIYF
clone size: .; CDR3 length: 15; J gene: TRBJ2-2; V gene: TRBV10-1; D gene: .; CDR3 DNA: TGCGCCAGCAGTGAGTCGAGTCTGCCGGGCGGGGAGCTGTTTTTT; CDR3 protein: CASSESSLPGGELFF
clone size: .; CDR3 length: 13; J gene: TRBJ2-2; V gene: TRBV12-5; D gene: .; CDR3 DNA: TGTGCTAGTGGTTTTTTGGGCTTGGGGGAGCTGTTTTTT; CDR3 protein: CASGFLGLGELFF
clone size: .; CDR3 length: 13; J gene: TRBJ2-7; V gene: TRBV5-1; D gene: .; CDR3 DNA: TGCGCCAGCAGCTTGGTCCCCGGGAGCGAGCAGTACTTC; CDR3 protein: CASSLVPGSEQYF
clone size: .; CDR3 length: 16; J gene: TRBJ1-6; V gene: TRBV10-3; D gene: .; CDR3 DNA: TGTGCCATCAGTGAGTCGTCACAGATTTTTAATTCACCCCTCCACTTT; CDR3 protein: CAISESSQIFNSPLHF
clone size: .; CDR3 length: 13; J gene: TRBJ1-1; V gene: TRBV10-3; D gene: .; CDR3 DNA: TGTGCCATCAGTGTCATCATGAACACTGAAGCTTTCTTT; CDR3 protein: CAISVIMNTEAFF
clone size: few; CDR3 length: 18; J gene: TRBJ1-4; V gene: TRBV4-2; D gene: .; CDR3 DNA: TGTGCCAGCAGCCAAGAGAGTGGCGGACATTCAACTAATGAAAAACTGTTTTTT; CDR3 protein: CASSQESGGHSTNEKLFF
clone size: .; CDR3 length: 12; J gene: TRBJ2-5; V gene: TRBV10-3; D gene: .; CDR3 DNA: TGTGCCATCAGGGCCGGAGATGAGACCCAGTACTTC; CDR3 protein: CAIRAGDETQYF
clone size: .; CDR3 length: 16; J gene: TRBJ1-2; V gene: TRBV27; D gene: .; CDR3 DNA: TGTGCCAGCAGTTTATCACCCCAGGGGCAAGAAGATGGCTACACCTTC; CDR3 protein: CASSLSPQGQEDGYTF
clone size: .; CDR3 length: 16; J gene: TRBJ1-5; V gene: TRBV7-2; D gene: .; CDR3 DNA: TGTGCCAGCAGCTTAGCGCGGGGTGACAGCAATCAGCCCCAGCATTTT; CDR3 protein: CASSLARGDSNQPQHF
clone size: many; CDR3 length: 16; J gene: TRBJ2-3; V gene: TRBV4-2; D gene: TRBD2; CDR3 DNA: TGTGCCAGCAGCCAAGATATTAGCGGGGGGGCAGATACGCAGTATTTT; CDR3 protein: CASSQDISGGADTQYF
clone size: .; CDR3 length: 13; J gene: TRBJ1-4; V gene: TRBV4-2; D gene: .; CDR3 DNA: TGTGCCAGCAGCCGGGACATTAATGAAAAACTGTTTTTT; CDR3 protein: CASSRDINEKLFF
clone size: .; CDR3 length: 14; J gene: TRBJ2-3; V gene: TRBV19; D gene: .; CDR3 DNA: TGTGCCAGTAGTCTCCTAGATAGCACAGATACGCAGTATTTT; CDR3 protein: CASSLLDSTDTQYF
clone size: .; CDR3 length: 14; J gene: TRBJ1-2; V gene: TRBV2; D gene: .; CDR3 DNA: TGTGCCAGCAGCACCGGACAGCAGCCTGATGGCTACACCTTC; CDR3 protein: CASSTGQQPDGYTF
clone size: .; CDR3 length: 15; J gene: TRBJ2-7; V gene: TRBV28; D gene: TRBD1; CDR3 DNA: TGTGCCAGCAGCCAACCTCAGGGGGCGCGTTACGAGCAGTACTTC; CDR3 protein: CASSQPQGARYEQYF
clone size: .; CDR3 length: 14; J gene: TRBJ1-5; V gene: TRBV27; D gene: .; CDR3 DNA: TGTGCCAGCAGTCCTCGACAGCCGGATCAGCCCCAGCATTTT; CDR3 protein: CASSPRQPDQPQHF
clone size: .; CDR3 length: 15; J gene: TRBJ1-5; V gene: TRBV7-2; D gene: .; CDR3 DNA: TGTGCCAGCAGCTTAGCGCGGGGAGGGGATCAGCCCCAGCATTTT; CDR3 protein: CASSLARGGDQPQHF
clone size: .; CDR3 length: 16; J gene: TRBJ1-2; V gene: TRBV28; D gene: .; CDR3 DNA: TGTGCCAGCAGTTTTCGGGCAGGGCGCTTAAACTATGGCTACACCTTC; CDR3 protein: CASSFRAGRLNYGYTF
clone size: .; CDR3 length: 17; J gene: TRBJ1-4; V gene: TRBV7-2; D gene: .; CDR3 DNA: TGTGCCAGCAGCTCCGCCGGGACACTGGGGCCCGGTGAAAAACTGTTTTTT; CDR3 protein: CASSSAGTLGPGEKLFF
clone size: .; CDR3 length: 13; J gene: TRBJ1-1; V gene: TRBV6-5; D gene: .; CDR3 DNA: TGTGCCAGCAGGACCACAGGGTCGACTGAAGCTTTCTTT; CDR3 protein: CASRTTGSTEAFF
clone size: once; CDR3 length: 13; J gene: TRBJ1-3; V gene: TRBV19; D gene: .; CDR3 DNA: TGTGCCAGCAGAGGGAACTCTGGAAACACCATATATTTT; CDR3 protein: CASRGNSGNTIYF
clone size: few; CDR3 length: 13; J gene: TRBJ1-1; V gene: TRBV6-1; D gene: .; CDR3 DNA: TGTGCCTTTTCACGGACCAGGGACACTGAAGCTTTCTTT; CDR3 protein: CAFSRTRDTEAFF
clone size: .; CDR3 length: 14; J gene: TRBJ2-7; V gene: TRBV7-6; D gene: .; CDR3 DNA: TGTGCCAGCAGCTTAGAAGTGTCTAGCAACGAGCAGTACTTC; CDR3 protein: CASSLEVSSNEQYF
clone size: .; CDR3 length: 12; J gene: TRBJ1-2; V gene: TRBV6-4; D gene: .; CDR3 DNA: TGTGCCAGCAGTGACGCGAACTATGGCTACACCTTC; CDR3 protein: CASSDANYGYTF
clone size: few; CDR3 length: 14; J gene: TRBJ1-4; V gene: TRBV27; D gene: .; CDR3 DNA: TGTGCCAGCAGGGGACTAGGAACTAATGAAAAACTGTTTTTT; CDR3 protein: CASRGLGTNEKLFF
clone size: .; CDR3 length: 14; J gene: TRBJ1-5; V gene: TRBV19; D gene: .; CDR3 DNA: TGTGCCAGTACCGGGGGGGGACGCAATCAGCCCCAGCATTTT; CDR3 protein: CASTGGGRNQPQHF
clone size: .; CDR3 length: 16; J gene: TRBJ1-2; V gene: TRBV6-5; D gene: .; CDR3 DNA: TGTGCCAGCAGTTACTCGAGGGGGGGAGCTAACTATGGCTACACCTTC; CDR3 protein: CASSYSRGGANYGYTF
clone size: few; CDR3 length: 12; J gene: TRBJ2-7; V gene: TRBV6-6; D gene: .; CDR3 DNA: TGTGCCAGCAGTCCCTACACAGACGAGCAGTACTTC; CDR3 protein: CASSPYTDEQYF
clone size: few; CDR3 length: 13; J gene: TRBJ1-2; V gene: TRBV4-1; D gene: .; CDR3 DNA: TGCGCCAGCAGCCAAGACACTTTGTATGGCTACACCTTC; CDR3 protein: CASSQDTLYGYTF
clone size: .; CDR3 length: 15; J gene: TRBJ1-1; V gene: TRBV5-1; D gene: TRBD1; CDR3 DNA: TGCGCCAGCAGCTTAGGCAGGGGGCGATTCTCTGAAGCTTTCTTT; CDR3 protein: CASSLGRGRFSEAFF
clone size: .; CDR3 length: 15; J gene: TRBJ2-5; V gene: TRBV7-2; D gene: TRBD2; CDR3 DNA: TGTGCCAGCAGCTTAGTAGCGGGGGGAGGAGAGACCCAGTACTTC; CDR3 protein: CASSLVAGGGETQYF
clone size: few; CDR3 length: 14; J gene: TRBJ1-6; V gene: TRBV10-3; D gene: .; CDR3 DNA: TGTGCCATCAGTGAGGCAGAATTTAATTCACCCCTCCACTTT; CDR3 protein: CAISEAEFNSPLHF
clone size: few; CDR3 length: 16; J gene: TRBJ1-3; V gene: TRBV5-6; D gene: TRBD1; CDR3 DNA: TGTGCCAGCAGCTTCTTAGACAGGGGGCCCGGAAACACCATATATTTT; CDR3 protein: CASSFLDRGPGNTIYF
clone size: few; CDR3 length: 13; J gene: TRBJ2-7; V gene: TRBV6-5; D gene: TRBD1; CDR3 DNA: TGTGCCAGCAGTTATGACAGGGTCTACGAGCAGTACTTC; CDR3 protein: CASSYDRVYEQYF
clone size: .; CDR3 length: 16; J gene: TRBJ2-3; V gene: TRBV5-1; D gene: TRBD2; CDR3 DNA: TGCGCCAGCAGTCACCCCGATCGGGGGGGTTCAGATACGCAGTATTTT; CDR3 protein: CASSHPDRGGSDTQYF
clone size: .; CDR3 length: 14; J gene: TRBJ1-1; V gene: TRBV6-6; D gene: .; CDR3 DNA: TGTGCCAGCAGCGAACCGACAGTTAACACTGAAGCTTTCTTT; CDR3 protein: CASSEPTVNTEAFF
clone size: .; CDR3 length: 15; J gene: TRBJ2-3; V gene: TRBV27; D gene: .; CDR3 DNA: TGTGCCAGCAGTTTTCGAGGGGGTTTCGCAGATACGCAGTATTTT; CDR3 protein: CASSFRGGFADTQYF
clone size: .; CDR3 length: 17; J gene: TRBJ1-5; V gene: TRBV30; D gene: .; CDR3 DNA: TGTGCCTGGAGTGGAGTGGGTCGACAGGCTATTTATCAGCCCCAGCATTTT; CDR3 protein: CAWSGVGRQAIYQPQHF
clone size: .; CDR3 length: 13; J gene: TRBJ2-5; V gene: TRBV7-9; D gene: TRBD2; CDR3 DNA: TGTGCCAGCCGGTTTCCGGGAGGGGAGACCCAGTACTTC; CDR3 protein: CASRFPGGETQYF
clone size: .; CDR3 length: 15; J gene: TRBJ1-6; V gene: TRBV6-1; D gene: TRBD1; CDR3 DNA: TGTGCCAGCAAGTCGGGACAGAACTATAATTCACCCCTCCACTTT; CDR3 protein: CASKSGQNYNSPLHF
clone size: .; CDR3 length: 15; J gene: TRBJ2-1; V gene: TRBV7-3; D gene: TRBD1; CDR3 DNA: TGTGCCAGCAGTCCTTCCGGGACAGACTACAATGAGCAGTTCTTC; CDR3 protein: CASSPSGTDYNEQFF
clone size: .; CDR3 length: 13; J gene: TRBJ1-3; V gene: TRBV5-6; D gene: .; CDR3 DNA: TGTGCCAGCAGCTTACAGATTGGAAACACCATATATTTT; CDR3 protein: CASSLQIGNTIYF
clone size: .; CDR3 length: 15; J gene: TRBJ2-6; V gene: TRBV19; D gene: .; CDR3 DNA: TGTGCCAGTACATACCAGAACTCTGGGGCCAACGTCCTGACTTTC; CDR3 protein: CASTYQNSGANVLTF
clone size: .; CDR3 length: 13; J gene: TRBJ1-5; V gene: TRBV30; D gene: .; CDR3 DNA: TGTGCCGCCGCAGGGTCTGGTGGTCAGCCCCAGCATTTT; CDR3 protein: CAAAGSGGQPQHF
clone size: .; CDR3 length: 11; J gene: TRBJ1-4; V gene: TRBV19; D gene: .; CDR3 DNA: TGTGCCAGTAGTCCAGGGGAAAAACTGTTTTTT; CDR3 protein: CASSPGEKLFF
clone size: many; CDR3 length: 13; J gene: TRBJ1-6; V gene: TRBV6-4; D gene: .; CDR3 DNA: TGTGCCAGCAGACAGACAAATAATTCACCCCTCCACTTT; CDR3 protein: CASRQTNNSPLHF
clone size: .; CDR3 length: 16; J gene: TRBJ2-6; V gene: TRBV7-6; D gene: TRBD1; CDR3 DNA: TGTGCCAGCAGCGGCCGTCAGGGGGCTGGGGCCAACGTCCTGACTTTC; CDR3 protein: CASSGRQGAGANVLTF